These 4 T cell receptor beta chains share one sample of origin, sequenced in a study of control samples from healthy donors and cancer patients. Data came from immunoSEQ multiplex PCR; TCRdb stores just in-frame clones and leaves some out. The repertoire holds approximately 71,000 clones, nearly 90% seen once, with about 19% in the top ten. Specimen: PBMCs. All receptors come from a man aged 60-69 years with lung cancer.

The chain joins TRBV6-6 to TRBJ2-5, with 8 bases matching TRBD2. V lost 7 bases to trimming and J lost 5 bases; unmatched junction nucleotides: 6. This CDR3 has 13 residues. Germline CDR1 is MNHNY and CDR2 is SVGAGI (reference sequence). The CDR3 DNA follows: TGTGCCAGCACGGCGGGGGGCAGGGAGACCCAGTACTTC. It yields the protein CASTAGGRETQYF.

The chain has TRBV9 and TRBJ2-5; 9 bases are shared with TRBD1. This CDR3 spans 16 amino acids. The junction had 4 bases not matched to a gene; V was cut back by 0 bases and J by 1 base. The germline V gene has CDR1 SGDLS and CDR2 YYNGEE. The CDR3 spells CASSVGTGVIQETQYF. CDR3 in DNA: TGTGCCAGCAGCGTAGGGACAGGGGTTATCCAAGAGACCCAGTACTTC.

This clone was counted a single time. V gene TRBV5-4 combines with J gene TRBJ2-7; 7 bases map to TRBD1. V gave up 2 bases and J gave up 6 bases; unmatched junction bases: 11. The germline V gene has CDR1 SGHNT and CDR2 YYREEE (reference sequence). This CDR3 is 15 amino acids long. Written as DNA, the CDR3 is TGTGCCAGCAGCTTCCCCGGGACAGAGGCAAGCGAGCAGTACTTC. This encodes CASSFPGTEASEQYF.

The chain recombines TRBV4-1 with TRBJ2-5; 8 bases are a match to TRBD2. The germline CDR1 and CDR2 sequences are MGHRA and YSYEKL. This CDR3 comprises 16 residues. Germline trimming cut 0 bases from V and 1 base from J; bases unmatched to any gene: 4. CDR3 DNA: TGCGCCAGCAGCCAAGACGGGACTAGTGGCCAAGAGACCCAGTACTTC. This gives the protein CASSQDGTSGQETQYF.